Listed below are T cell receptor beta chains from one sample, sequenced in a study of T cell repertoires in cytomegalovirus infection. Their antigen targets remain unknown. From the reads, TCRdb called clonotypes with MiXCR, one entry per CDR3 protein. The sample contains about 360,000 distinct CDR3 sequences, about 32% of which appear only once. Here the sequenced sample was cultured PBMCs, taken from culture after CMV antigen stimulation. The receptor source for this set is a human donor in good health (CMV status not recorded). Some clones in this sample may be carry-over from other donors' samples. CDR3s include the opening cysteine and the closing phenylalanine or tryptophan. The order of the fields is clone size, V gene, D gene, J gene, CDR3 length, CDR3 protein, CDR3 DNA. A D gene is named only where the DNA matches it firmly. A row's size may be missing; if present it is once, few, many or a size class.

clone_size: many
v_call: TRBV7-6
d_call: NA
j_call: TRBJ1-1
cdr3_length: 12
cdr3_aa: CASSSGGTEAFF
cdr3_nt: TGTGCCAGCAGCTCCGGGGGGACTGAAGCTTTCTTT

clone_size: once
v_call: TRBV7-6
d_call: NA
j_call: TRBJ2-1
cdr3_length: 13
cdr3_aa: CASSLVILDEQFF
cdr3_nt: TGTGCCAGCAGCTTAGTTATTTTGGATGAGCAGTTCTTC

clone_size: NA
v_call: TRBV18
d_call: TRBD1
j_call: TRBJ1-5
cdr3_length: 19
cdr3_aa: CASSPLRVTGGWSNQPQHF
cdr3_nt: TGTGCCAGCTCACCACTTCGGGTGACAGGGGGCTGGAGCAATCAGCCCCAGCATTTT

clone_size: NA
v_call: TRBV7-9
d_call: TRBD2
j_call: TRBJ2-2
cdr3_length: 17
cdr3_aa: CASSLPSGGANTGELFF
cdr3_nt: TGTGCCAGCAGCTTACCGAGCGGGGGGGCGAACACCGGGGAGCTGTTTTTT

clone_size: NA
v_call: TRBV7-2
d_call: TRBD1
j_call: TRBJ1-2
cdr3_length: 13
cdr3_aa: CASSLGDSYGYTF
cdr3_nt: TGTGCCAGCAGCTTAGGGGACAGCTATGGCTACACCTTC

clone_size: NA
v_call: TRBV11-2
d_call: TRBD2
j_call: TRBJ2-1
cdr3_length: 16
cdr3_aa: CASIPGREPLYNEQFF
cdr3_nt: TGTGCCAGCATCCCTGGGCGGGAGCCCCTCTACAATGAGCAGTTCTTC

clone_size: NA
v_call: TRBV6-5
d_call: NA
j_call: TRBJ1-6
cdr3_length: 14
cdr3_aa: CASSYSSQFSPLHF
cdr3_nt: TGTGCCAGCAGTTACTCGAGTCAGTTTTCACCCCTCCACTTT

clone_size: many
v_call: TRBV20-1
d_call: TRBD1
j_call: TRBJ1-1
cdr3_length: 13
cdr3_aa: CSAQTGGNTEAFF
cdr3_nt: TGCAGTGCTCAGACAGGGGGGAACACTGAAGCTTTCTTT

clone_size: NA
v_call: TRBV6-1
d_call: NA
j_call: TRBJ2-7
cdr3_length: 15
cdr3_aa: CASSYGTGTSYEQYF
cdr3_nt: TGTGCCAGCAGTTATGGGACGGGTACGTCCTACGAGCAGTACTTC

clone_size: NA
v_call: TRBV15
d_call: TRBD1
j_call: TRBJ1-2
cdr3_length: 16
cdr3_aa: CATSRGDRGLDYGYTF
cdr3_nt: TGTGCCACCAGCAGGGGGGACAGGGGGCTTGACTATGGCTACACCTTC

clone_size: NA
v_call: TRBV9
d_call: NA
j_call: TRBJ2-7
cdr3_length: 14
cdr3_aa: CASSHPGASAEQYF
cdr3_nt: TGTGCCAGCAGCCACCCAGGCGCTAGCGCCGAGCAGTACTTC

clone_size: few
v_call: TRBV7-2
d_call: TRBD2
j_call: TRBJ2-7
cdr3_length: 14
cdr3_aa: CASSRAGGPHEQYF
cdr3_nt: TGTGCCAGCAGCCGAGCGGGAGGGCCACACGAGCAGTACTTC

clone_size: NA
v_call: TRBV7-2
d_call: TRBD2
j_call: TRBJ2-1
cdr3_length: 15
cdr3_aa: CASSSSGRTYNEQFF
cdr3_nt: TGTGCCAGCAGCTCTAGCGGGAGGACTTACAATGAGCAGTTCTTC

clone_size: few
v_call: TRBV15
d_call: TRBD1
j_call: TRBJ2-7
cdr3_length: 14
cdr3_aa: CATSNRDSTYEQYF
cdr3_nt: TGTGCCACCAGCAACCGGGACAGCACCTACGAGCAGTACTTC

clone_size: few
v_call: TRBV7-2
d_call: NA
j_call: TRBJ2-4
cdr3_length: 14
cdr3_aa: CASSKWVAGNIQYF
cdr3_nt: TGTGCCAGCAGCAAGTGGGTAGCAGGGAACATTCAGTACTTC

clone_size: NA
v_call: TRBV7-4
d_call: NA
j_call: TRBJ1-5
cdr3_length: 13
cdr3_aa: CASSFREFQPQHF
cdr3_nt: TGTGCCAGCAGCTTCCGTGAATTTCAGCCCCAGCATTTT

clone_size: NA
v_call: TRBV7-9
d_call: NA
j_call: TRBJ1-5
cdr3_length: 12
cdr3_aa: CASSHTGQPQHF
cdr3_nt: TGTGCCAGCAGCCATACGGGACAGCCCCAGCATTTT

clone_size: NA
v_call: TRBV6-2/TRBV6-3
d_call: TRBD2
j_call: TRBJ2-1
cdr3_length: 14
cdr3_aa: CASVPTGGENEQFF
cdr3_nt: TGTGCCAGCGTCCCCACGGGGGGAGAAAATGAGCAGTTCTTC

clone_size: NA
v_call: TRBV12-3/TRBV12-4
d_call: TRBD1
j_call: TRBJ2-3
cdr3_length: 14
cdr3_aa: CASSFQGAVDTQYF
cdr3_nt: TGTGCCAGCAGTTTCCAGGGGGCGGTAGATACGCAGTATTTT

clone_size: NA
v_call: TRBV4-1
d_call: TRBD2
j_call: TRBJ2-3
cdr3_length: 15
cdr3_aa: CASSQEDASGRTQYF
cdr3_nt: TGCGCCAGCAGCCAAGAAGACGCTAGCGGGAGGACGCAGTATTTT

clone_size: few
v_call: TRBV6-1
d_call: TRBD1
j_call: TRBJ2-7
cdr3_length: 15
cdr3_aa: CASRANRGPTHEQYF
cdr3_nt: TGTGCCAGCAGAGCCAACAGGGGGCCGACTCACGAGCAGTACTTC

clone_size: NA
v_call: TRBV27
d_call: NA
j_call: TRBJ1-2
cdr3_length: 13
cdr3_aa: CASSWKHNYGYTF
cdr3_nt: TGTGCCAGCAGTTGGAAGCATAACTATGGCTACACCTTC

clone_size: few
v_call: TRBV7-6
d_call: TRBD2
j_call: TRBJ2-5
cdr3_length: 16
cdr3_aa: CASSLERLAGPETQYF
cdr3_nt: TGTGCCAGCAGCTTAGAGCGTCTAGCGGGACCAGAGACCCAGTACTTC

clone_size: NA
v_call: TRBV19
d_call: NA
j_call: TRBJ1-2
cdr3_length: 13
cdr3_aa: CASSMLAALGYTF
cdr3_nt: TGTGCCAGTAGTATGTTGGCCGCTCTTGGCTACACCTTC

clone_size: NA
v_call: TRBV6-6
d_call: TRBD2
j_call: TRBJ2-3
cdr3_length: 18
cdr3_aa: CASLVRAGVPTSTDTQYF
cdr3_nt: TGTGCCAGCTTGGTTCGAGCGGGAGTCCCAACCTCCACAGATACGCAGTATTTT

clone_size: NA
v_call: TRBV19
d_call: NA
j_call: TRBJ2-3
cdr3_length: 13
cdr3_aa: CASSMASTDTQYF
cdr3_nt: TGTGCCAGTAGTATGGCTAGCACAGATACGCAGTATTTT

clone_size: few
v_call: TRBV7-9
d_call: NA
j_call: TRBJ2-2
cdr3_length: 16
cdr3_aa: CASSRRLSTNTGELFF
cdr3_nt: TGTGCCAGCAGCAGGAGACTATCTACGAACACCGGGGAGCTGTTTTTT

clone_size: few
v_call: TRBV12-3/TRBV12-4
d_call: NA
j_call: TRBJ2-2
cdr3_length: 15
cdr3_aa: CASSFPGMNTGELFF
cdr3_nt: TGTGCCAGCAGTTTCCCAGGGATGAACACCGGGGAGCTGTTTTTT

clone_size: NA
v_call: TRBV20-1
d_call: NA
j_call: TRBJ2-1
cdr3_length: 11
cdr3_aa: CSASAALEQFF
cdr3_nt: TGCAGTGCTAGTGCGGCCCTCGAGCAGTTCTTC

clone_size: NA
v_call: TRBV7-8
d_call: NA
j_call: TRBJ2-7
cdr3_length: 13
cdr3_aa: CASSFGSAYEQYF
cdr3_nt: TGTGCCAGCAGCTTCGGGTCGGCCTACGAGCAGTACTTC

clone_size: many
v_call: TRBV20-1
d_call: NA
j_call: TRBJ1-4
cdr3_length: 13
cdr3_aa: CSARVLEDEKLFF
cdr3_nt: TGCAGTGCTAGGGTCCTCGAGGATGAAAAACTGTTTTTT

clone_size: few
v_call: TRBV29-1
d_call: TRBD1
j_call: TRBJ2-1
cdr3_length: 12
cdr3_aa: CSGWDRGDEQFF
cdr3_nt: TGCAGCGGTTGGGACAGGGGGGATGAGCAGTTCTTC

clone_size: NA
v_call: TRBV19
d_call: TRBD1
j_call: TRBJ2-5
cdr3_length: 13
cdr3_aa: CATGTGRGETQYF
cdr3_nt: TGTGCCACGGGGACAGGGCGTGGGGAGACCCAGTACTTC

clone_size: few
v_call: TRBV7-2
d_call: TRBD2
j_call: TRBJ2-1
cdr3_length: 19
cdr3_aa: CASSPGGLAGPSSYNEQFF
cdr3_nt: TGTGCCAGCAGCCCCGGGGGACTAGCGGGACCCAGCTCCTACAATGAGCAGTTCTTC

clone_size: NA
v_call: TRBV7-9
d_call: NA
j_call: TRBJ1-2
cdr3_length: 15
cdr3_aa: CASSLASASNYGYTF
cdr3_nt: TGTGCCAGCAGCTTAGCGAGCGCATCTAACTATGGCTACACCTTC

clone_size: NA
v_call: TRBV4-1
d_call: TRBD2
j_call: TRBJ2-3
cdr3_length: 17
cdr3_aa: CASSQASGDSYTDTQYF
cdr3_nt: TGCGCCAGCAGCCAAGCTAGCGGGGACTCCTACACAGATACGCAGTATTTT

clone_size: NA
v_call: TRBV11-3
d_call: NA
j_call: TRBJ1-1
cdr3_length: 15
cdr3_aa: CASSLGGGINTEAFF
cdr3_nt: TGTGCCAGCAGCTTAGGTGGGGGGATAAACACTGAAGCTTTCTTT

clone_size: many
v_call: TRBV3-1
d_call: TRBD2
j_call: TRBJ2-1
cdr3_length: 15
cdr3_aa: CASSPPGLAGYEQFF
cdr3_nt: TGTGCCAGCAGCCCTCCGGGACTAGCGGGATACGAGCAGTTCTTC

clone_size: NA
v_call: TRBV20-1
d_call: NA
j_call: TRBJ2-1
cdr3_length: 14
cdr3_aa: CSARVGKTYNEQFF
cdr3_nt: TGCAGTGCTAGAGTCGGGAAAACCTACAATGAGCAGTTCTTC

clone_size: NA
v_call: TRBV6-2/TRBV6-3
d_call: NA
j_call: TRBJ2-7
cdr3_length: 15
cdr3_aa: CASSGRSGAPQEQYF
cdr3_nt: TGTGCCAGCAGTGGCCGATCCGGGGCTCCTCAAGAGCAGTACTTC